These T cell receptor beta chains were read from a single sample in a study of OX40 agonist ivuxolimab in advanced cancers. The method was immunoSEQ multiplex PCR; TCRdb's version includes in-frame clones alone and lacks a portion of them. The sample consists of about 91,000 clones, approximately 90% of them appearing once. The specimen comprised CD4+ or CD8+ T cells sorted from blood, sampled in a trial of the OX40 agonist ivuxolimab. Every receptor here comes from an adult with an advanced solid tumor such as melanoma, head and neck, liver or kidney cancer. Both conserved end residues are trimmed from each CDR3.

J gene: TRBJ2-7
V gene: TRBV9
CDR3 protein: ASSVAQAEQY

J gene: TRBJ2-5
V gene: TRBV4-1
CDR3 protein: ASSRPGGSRSGETQY

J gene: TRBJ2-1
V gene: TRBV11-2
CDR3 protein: AGSDVSYNEQF

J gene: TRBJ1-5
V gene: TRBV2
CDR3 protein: ASSATGFQPQH

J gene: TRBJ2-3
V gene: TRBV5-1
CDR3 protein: ASSFWGRDTQY

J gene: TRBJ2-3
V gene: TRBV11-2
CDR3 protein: ASSALWTGVQY

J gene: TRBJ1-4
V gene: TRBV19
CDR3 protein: ASSIRAPNEKLF

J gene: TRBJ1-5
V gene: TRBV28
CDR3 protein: ASSLSAGSQPQH

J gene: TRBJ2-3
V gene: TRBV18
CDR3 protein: ASSPGLAGVPDTQY

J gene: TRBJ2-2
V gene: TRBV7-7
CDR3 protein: ASSLLRNTGELF

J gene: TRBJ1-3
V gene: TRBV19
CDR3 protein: ASSISVSSGNTIY

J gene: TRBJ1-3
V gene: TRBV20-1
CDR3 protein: SSSWGNTIY

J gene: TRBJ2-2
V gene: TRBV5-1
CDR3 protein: ASSLASGAHTGELF

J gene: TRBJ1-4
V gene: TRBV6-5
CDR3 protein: ASSDRSQNEKLF

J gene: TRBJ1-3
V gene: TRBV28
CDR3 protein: ASEGRNSGNTIY

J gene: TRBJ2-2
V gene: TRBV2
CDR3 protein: ASSATSGRNTGELF

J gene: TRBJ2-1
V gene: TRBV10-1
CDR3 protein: ASSESKGASYNEQF